Listed below are T cell receptor beta chains from one sample, sequenced in a study of radiotherapy plus CTLA-4 blockade in lung cancer. Only in-frame clones appear in the TCRdb table, and some are missing; sequencing was by immunoSEQ multiplex PCR. The profile covers more than 30,000 clones, with 81% appearing a single time and about 22% taken by the ten largest. The sequencing used peripheral blood, collected from a patient treated with radiotherapy plus ipilimumab. These TCRs come from a human donor with non-small cell lung cancer that progressed on radiotherapy plus ipilimumab. Both conserved end residues are part of each CDR3. D genes are given only for firm matches. Size is stated for part of the rows, as once, few or many counts, or as a class when the clone is expanded.

.	TRBJ1-2	TRBV28	.	CASSLIAGVGYTF	TGTGCCAGCAGTTTAATCGCCGGGGTTGGCTACACCTTC
.	TRBJ2-7	TRBV6-1	.	CASSPLQGTQGEQYF	TGTGCCAGCAGTCCCCTCCAGGGTACACAAGGCGAGCAGTACTTC
once	TRBJ2-5	TRBV28	TRBD1	CASSHYSWTGEGETQYF	TGTGCCAGCAGTCACTATTCGTGGACAGGGGAGGGAGAGACCCAGTACTTC
few	TRBJ2-7	TRBV7-3	TRBD2	CASSLAAGGEQYF	TGTGCCAGCAGCTTAGCCGCGGGAGGCGAGCAGTACTTC
.	TRBJ1-5	TRBV2	TRBD1	CASSATGGNSQPQHF	TGTGCCAGCAGCGCCACAGGGGGTAATAGTCAGCCCCAGCATTTT
.	TRBJ2-1	TRBV5-1	.	CASSSQGEQFF	TGCGCCAGCAGCTCACAGGGAGAGCAGTTCTTC
.	TRBJ2-7	TRBV6-6	TRBD1	CASSPTGTITYEQYF	TGTGCCAGCAGCCCGACAGGGACGATTACCTACGAGCAGTACTTC
.	TRBJ1-1	TRBV6-5	.	CASFEQASDTEAFF	TGTGCCAGCTTTGAACAGGCTTCGGACACTGAAGCTTTCTTT
.	TRBJ2-7	TRBV19	TRBD2	CATRPLAGSIYEQYF	TGTGCCACCCGGCCCCTAGCGGGATCTATCTACGAGCAGTACTTC
.	TRBJ1-3	TRBV7-2	.	CASSSHSGRAGNTIYF	TGTGCCAGCAGCTCCCACAGCGGGCGTGCCGGAAACACCATATATTTT
.	TRBJ2-3	TRBV18	TRBD2	CASSPGTSGGKDTQYF	TGTGCCAGCTCCCCGGGGACTAGCGGGGGGAAAGATACGCAGTATTTT
.	TRBJ2-7	TRBV7-6	.	CASSLGQKHDLYEQYF	TGTGCCAGCAGCTTAGGACAGAAACATGATCTCTACGAGCAGTACTTC
.	TRBJ2-5	TRBV18	TRBD1	CASSPRDSKETQYF	TGTGCCAGCTCGCCCCGGGACAGCAAAGAGACCCAGTACTTC
once	TRBJ1-2	TRBV10-3	.	CAIKRSTANYGYTF	TGTGCCATCAAACGGTCCACAGCTAACTATGGCTACACCTTC
once	TRBJ2-7	TRBV5-1	TRBD1	CASSTWTGGYEQYF	TGCGCCAGCAGCACCTGGACAGGGGGTTACGAGCAGTACTTC
.	TRBJ2-5	TRBV21-1	.	CASSRRQQETQYF	TGTGCCAGCAGCAGAAGACAGCAAGAGACCCAGTACTTC
.	TRBJ1-4	TRBV6-5	.	CASSEGGGNEKLFF	TGTGCCAGCAGTGAAGGGGGGGGGAATGAAAAACTGTTTTTT
few	TRBJ2-5	TRBV4-1	.	CASSQDRRTQYF	TGCGCCAGCAGCCAAGATCGGAGAACCCAGTACTTC
.	TRBJ1-2	TRBV6-6	TRBD1	CASSQTGNYGYTF	TGTGCCAGCAGTCAGACAGGGAACTATGGCTACACCTTC
.	TRBJ2-1	TRBV6-5	.	CASRGLMNNEQFF	TGTGCCAGCAGGGGACTGATGAACAATGAGCAGTTCTTC
.	TRBJ2-1	TRBV27	.	CASSLSAGFNEQFF	TGTGCCAGCAGTTTATCGGCGGGGTTCAATGAGCAGTTCTTC
.	TRBJ2-2	TRBV7-3	TRBD2	CASSSTSVGTGELFF	TGTGCCAGCAGCTCGACTAGCGTCGGAACCGGGGAGCTGTTTTTT
.	TRBJ2-5	TRBV5-1	.	CASSLDAQRGQETQYF	TGCGCCAGCAGCTTGGACGCCCAACGGGGCCAAGAGACCCAGTACTTC
.	TRBJ1-6	TRBV4-1	.	CASSLGRGEIHSPLHF	TGCGCCAGCAGTCTTGGGCGGGGTGAAATTCATTCACCCCTCCACTTT
.	TRBJ1-6	TRBV5-1	TRBD1	CASSLQGQEASPLHF	TGCGCCAGCAGCTTGCAGGGACAGGAGGCGTCACCCCTCCACTTT
.	TRBJ1-5	TRBV6-1	.	CASRDSGNQPQHF	TGTGCCAGCAGGGACAGCGGCAATCAGCCCCAGCATTTT
.	TRBJ1-1	TRBV19	.	CASSNEAPGTPGASFTEAFF	TGTGCCAGTAGTAACGAAGCCCCCGGTACCCCAGGGGCCAGCTTTACTGAAGCTTTCTTT
.	TRBJ1-2	TRBV6-1	.	CASSDAQGRNYGYTF	TGTGCCAGCAGTGACGCCCAGGGGCGCAACTATGGCTACACCTTC
.	TRBJ2-2	TRBV27	.	CASSSRHDTGELFF	TGTGCCAGCAGTTCCCGACATGACACCGGGGAGCTGTTTTTT
.	TRBJ1-2	TRBV6-5	.	CASVGAVERNYGYTF	TGTGCCAGCGTCGGAGCCGTCGAACGTAACTATGGCTACACCTTC
.	TRBJ2-1	TRBV5-1	.	CASSPLGSSNEQFF	TGCGCCAGCAGCCCTTTGGGGAGTTCCAATGAGCAGTTCTTC
once	TRBJ2-1	TRBV19	TRBD1	CASSIRDSEQFF	TGTGCCAGTAGTATCAGGGACAGTGAGCAGTTCTTC
.	TRBJ2-1	TRBV6-5	.	CASSPSGNEQFF	TGTGCCAGCAGTCCCAGCGGTAATGAGCAGTTCTTC
.	TRBJ2-3	TRBV7-7	TRBD2	CASSLGRGVSADTQYF	TGTGCTAGCAGCTTAGGTCGGGGGGTTAGCGCAGATACGCAGTATTTT
once	TRBJ2-5	TRBV21-1	.	CASSNTRLAYETQYF	TGTGCCAGCAGCAATACCCGACTAGCTTACGAGACCCAGTACTTC
once	TRBJ1-1	TRBV19	.	CASSRQLNTEAFF	TGTGCCAGTAGTCGACAGTTGAACACTGAAGCTTTCTTT